These 17 T cell receptor beta chains came from one sample sequenced in a study of CD8 T cells in Susac syndrome. Random hexamers were used to reverse transcribe the RNA input (about 0.5 to 1 ug). TCRdb used MiXCR to reprocess the immunoSEQ multiplex PCR reads, holding one entry per CDR3 protein. Here the sample spans roughly 150,000 distinct CDR3 sequences, around 92% being singletons. Sequencing was performed on CD4+ T cells from PBMCs. These receptors were taken from a human donor in good health.

CDR3 nucleotide sequence: TGTGCCAGCAGCAAAGACAGCGGAATTTACGAGCAGTACTTC. Amino acids: CASSKDSGIYEQYF. The chain recombines TRBV5-4 with TRBJ2-7; D is perhaps TRBD1 or TRBD2 (5 bases each). Trimming took 4 bases from V and 4 from J, leaving 15 bases between them. CDR1 is SGHNT, CDR2 YYREEE, per germline (reference sequence). There are 14 residues in the CDR3.

The chain joins TRBV12-3 or TRBV12-4 to TRBJ2-2; 7 bases agree with TRBD2. The CDR3 is 15 amino acids. The V and J ends lost 6 bases and 1 base, in that order; junction bases with no gene match: 5. CDR3 sequence reads: CASSSLAENTGELFF. CDR3 nucleotides: TGTGCCAGCAGCAGCCTAGCGGAGAACACCGGGGAGCTGTTTTTT.

About this clonotype itself: The junction does not match germline at one end; this may be a read error. The J gene is TRBJ1-5, the V gene TRBV7-7; 8 bases agree with TRBD1. This CDR3 has 17 residues. Germline V gene lookup returns CDR1 SSHAT and CDR2 FNYEAQ (reference sequence). Here the CDR3 reads CASSLLVPGQANQPQHF. CDR3 bases: TGTGCTAGCAGCTTACTGGTTCCGGGACAGGCTAATCAGCCCCAGCATTTT.

The chain joins TRBV23-1 to TRBJ2-2; 7 bases are shared with TRBD1. TRBV23-1 is given ORF status, its function remaining uncertain. CDR3 length equals 16 residues. V dropped 0 bases and J dropped 4; count of bases not matched to a gene: 5. DNA for the CDR3: TGCGCCAGCAGTCAATCTGGACAGGAAGCCACCGGGGAGCTGTTTTTT. This sequence encodes CASSQSGQEATGELFF.

This chain links TRBV29-1 with TRBJ2-5, with a possible D match to TRBD2 (6 bases). This CDR3 contains 13 residues. Trimming took 2 bases from V and 4 from J, leaving 11 bases between them. Germline V gives CDR1 SQVTM, CDR2 ANQGSEA. Here the CDR3 reads CSVERSGVETQYF. CDR3 in DNA: TGCAGCGTTGAACGCTCGGGGGTAGAGACCCAGTACTTC.

The chain carries TRBV7-2 and TRBJ2-1, with D tentatively TRBD1 (6 bases). CDR3 length: 15 residues. The V gene's germline CDR1 is SGHTA and CDR2 FQGNSA. Deletions cut 3 bases from V and 8 bases from J, with 17 bases between. In nucleotides, the CDR3 is TGTGCCAGCAGCTTCGTCAGGGGCCCTTCGGATGAGCAGTTCTTC. This gives the protein CASSFVRGPSDEQFF.

This clonotype has only a few counts. The chain carries TRBV28 and TRBJ1-1; no reliable D call. Trimming removed 5 bases from V and 0 bases from J, with 10 bases in between. CDR3 length equals 14 residues. From germline, CDR1 is MDHEN and CDR2 SYDVKM. The CDR3 region is CASSPYGVNTEAFF. The CDR3 nucleotides read TGTGCCAGCAGTCCTTACGGAGTGAACACTGAAGCTTTCTTT.

This clonotype was observed a single time. The genes are TRBV19 and TRBJ1-2; D is perhaps TRBD1 (6 bases). This CDR3 is 15 amino acids long. The V gene lost 9 bases and the J gene lost 2 bases, with 19 bases spanning the gap. Germline V gene lookup returns CDR1 LNHDA and CDR2 SQIVND (reference sequence). CDR3 coding DNA: TGTGCCAGGGTCGCGAGGAGTCAGGGGAACTATGGCTACACCTTC. This sequence encodes CARVARSQGNYGYTF.

The gene calls are TRBV5-1 and TRBJ2-2, with 8 nucleotides matching TRBD2. After removal of 4 bases from V and 5 bases from J, the junction contained 7 bases not matched to a gene. The CDR3 spans 15 residues. Germline loops: CDR1 SGHRS, CDR2 YFSETQ. The CDR3, as DNA: TGCGCCAGCAGCCTGGGCGGGAGGACGACCGGGGAGCTGTTTTTT. Translated, it gives CASSLGGRTTGELFF.

The CDR3 DNA follows: TGCAGTGCTAGAGGAGGTGGTTATAATTCACCCCTCCACTTT. Protein product: CSARGGGYNSPLHF. The V call is TRBV20-1, the J call TRBJ1-6, with D unresolved. The germline gives CDR1 DFQATT, CDR2 SNEGSKA (reference sequence). V was pared by 1 base and J by 4 bases, with 8 bases between. This CDR3 has 14 amino acids.

This chain joins TRBV12-3 or TRBV12-4 and TRBJ1-3, with D hard to call. This CDR3 region has 15 residues. V gave up 1 base and J gave up 0 bases, with 7 bases separating them. CDR3 sequence: CASSLVQSSGNTIYF. CDR3 in DNA: TGTGCCAGCAGTTTAGTCCAGTCCTCTGGAAACACCATATATTTT.

V gene TRBV13 combines with J gene TRBJ1-2; D is unclear. The length of the CDR3 is 14 residues. Germline V CDR1 and CDR2: PRHDT, FYEKMQ (reference sequence). Trimming shortened V by 3 bases and J by 1 base, and 9 bases separated the two germline ends. The CDR3 DNA reads as TGTGCCAGCAGCTTTTCATCGGTTAACTATGGCTACACCTTC. Amino acid sequence: CASSFSSVNYGYTF.

The genes are TRBV6-2 or TRBV6-3 and TRBJ2-5; TRBD1 agrees at 7 bases. With 10 bases clipped from V and 7 bases from J, the junction kept 15 bases outside the gene matches. The V gene's germline CDR1 is MNHEY and CDR2 SVGEGT. The CDR3 runs 14 residues. CDR3 protein: CATVQTGAGGTQYF. As DNA, the CDR3 is TGTGCCACCGTGCAAACAGGGGCCGGAGGGACCCAGTACTTC.

The rearrangement joins TRBV30 to TRBJ2-7; D not resolved. Germline CDR1 and CDR2: GTSNPN and SVGIG (reference sequence). Between the trimmed V and J ends, which lost 0 bases and 4 bases, there was a span of 7 bases. The CDR3 runs to 12 residues. The CDR3 loop is CAWSVGGYEQYF. The CDR3 DNA reads as TGTGCCTGGAGTGTAGGTGGTTACGAGCAGTACTTC.

CDR3 sequence: CSARDLGGQFDTEAFF. In DNA form, the CDR3 reads TGCAGTGCTAGAGATCTAGGGGGGCAGTTCGACACTGAAGCTTTCTTT. The J gene is TRBJ1-1, the V gene TRBV20-1, with D tentatively TRBD1 (6 bases). V gave up 0 bases and J gave up 3 bases, with 17 bases separating them. The CDR3 has 16 amino acids. Germline-derived CDR1 and CDR2 are DFQATT and SNEGSKA (reference sequence).

The chain is built from TRBV5-1 and TRBJ1-1; D gene ambiguous. V lost 7 bases and J 6 bases, leaving 16 bases between the germline ends. The CDR3 extends over 13 amino acids. Germline loops: CDR1 SGHRS, CDR2 YFSETQ. CDR3 sequence (DNA): TGCGCCAGCCGAATCCAGCCGGAATCTGAAGCTTTCTTT. Protein product: CASRIQPESEAFF.

The chain carries TRBV12-3 or TRBV12-4 and TRBJ2-1; 7 nucleotides match TRBD2. This CDR3 has 14 residues. The J segment lost 7 bases and the V segment lost 3 bases, leaving 6 bases of the junction unmatched. CDR3 protein: CASSFPQGGNEQFF. In DNA, the CDR3 is TGTGCCAGCAGTTTCCCCCAGGGAGGGAATGAGCAGTTCTTC.